Listed here are 24 T cell receptor beta chains from one sample, sequenced in a study of T cell responses to AZD1222 COVID-19 vaccine. The repertoire was sequenced with immunoSEQ multiplex PCR; TCRdb's copy has only in-frame clones and lacks some. The sample has more than 85,000 clones, approximately 89% seen once. This specimen was peripheral blood, taken 28 days after the second AZD1222 dose. All receptors derive from an adult who received the AZD1222 COVID-19 vaccine.

The chain is built from TRBV27 and TRBJ2-1; perhaps D is TRBD1 or TRBD2 (5 bases each). Trimming stripped 2 bases from V and 8 bases from J, with 16 bases between. The germline V gene has CDR1 MNHEY and CDR2 SMNVEV (reference sequence). The CDR3 sequence is 15 residues long. CDR3 loop: CASSLRGDHWYEQFF. The CDR3 nucleotides read TGTGCCAGCAGTTTAAGGGGAGATCATTGGTATGAGCAGTTCTTC.

This clone appeared a single time. This chain uses TRBV30 with TRBJ1-1; perhaps TRBD1 as D (5 bases). CDR1 and CDR2 (germline): GTSNPN, SVGIG (reference sequence). CDR3 length: 13 residues. Trimming removed 5 bases from V and 0 bases from J, with 10 bases in between. The CDR3 DNA reads TGTGCCTGGGACCGACAGATGAACACTGAAGCTTTCTTT. It encodes CAWDRQMNTEAFF.

The DNA for the CDR3 is TGCAGTGCTCAGGATGGGCAGCCCCAGCATTTT. It yields the protein CSAQDGQPQHF. The chain uses TRBV20-1 and TRBJ1-5; D not resolved. The V and J ends lost 5 bases and 7 bases respectively, with 9 bases between them. This CDR3 has 11 residues. CDR1 and CDR2 (germline): DFQATT, SNEGSKA (reference sequence).

The chain uses TRBV6-2 or TRBV6-3 and TRBJ2-3; unclear D gene. Trimming stripped 6 bases from V and 0 bases from J, with 10 bases between. The germline V gene has CDR1 MNHEY and CDR2 SVGEGT. The CDR3 has 14 residues. The CDR3 is CASSPTLSTDTQYF. The CDR3 DNA sequence: TGTGCCAGCAGCCCTACCCTAAGCACAGATACGCAGTATTTT.

The chain carries TRBV23-1 and TRBJ2-7, with D unresolved. TRBV23-1 is an ORF; its function is uncertain. This CDR3 has 12 residues. V was clipped by 10 bases and J by 1 base, with 11 bases between them. The CDR3, as DNA: TGCGCCAAAGGACCGCCATCCTACGAGCAGTACTTC. It translates to CAKGPPSYEQYF.

CDR3: CASTTGGTGEKPQHF. The CDR3 coding sequence is TGTGCCAGCACCACCGGCGGGACAGGCGAGAAGCCCCAGCATTTT. This sequence joins TRBV28 and TRBJ1-5; 8 positions agree with TRBD1. CDR3 length: 15 amino acids. V trimming: 7 bases; J trimming: 8 bases; junction bases outside the gene matches: 13. The germline CDR1 and CDR2 sequences are MDHEN and SYDVKM.

The chain carries TRBV21-1 and TRBJ2-1; TRBD2, the table's D call, was not compared with the DNA. TRBV21-1 is a documented pseudogene. CDR3 length: 14 amino acids. CDR3 in DNA: TGTGCCAGCACGCTTGTACTAGCCCCCAATGAGCAGTTCTTC. Amino acid sequence: CASTLVLAPNEQFF.

The rearrangement uses TRBV2 and TRBJ1-3, with no clear D. This CDR3 comprises 15 residues. The germline V gene has CDR1 SNHLY and CDR2 FYNNEI. V shed 2 bases and J shed 0 bases, with 8 bases lying between them. CDR3 in amino acids: CASSEPSLSGNTIYF. The CDR3 DNA is TGTGCCAGCAGTGAACCCAGCCTCTCTGGAAACACCATATATTTT.

V is TRBV7-6 and J is TRBJ2-7, with 8 nucleotides matching TRBD1. The germline CDR1 and CDR2 sequences are SGHVS and FNYEAQ. Trimming cost V 4 bases and J 2 bases; bases outside gene matches: 10. The CDR3 is 16 residues long. CDR3 region: CASSSQGTGPTYEQYF. The CDR3 nucleotides are TGTGCCAGCAGCTCACAGGGGACAGGCCCTACCTACGAGCAGTACTTC.

V gene TRBV28 combines with J gene TRBJ2-7; 8 bases line up with TRBD2. V lost 7 bases and J lost 1; bases outside the gene matches: 12. The CDR3 is made up of 16 amino acids. Germline-derived CDR1 and CDR2 are MDHEN and SYDVKM. This CDR3 reads CASTQLGTRDSYEQYF. The DNA of the CDR3 is TGTGCCAGCACCCAGTTAGGGACTAGGGATTCCTACGAGCAGTACTTC.

The chain couples TRBV18 to TRBJ1-5; D uncertain. This CDR3 is 14 amino acids long. The V gene's germline CDR1 is KGHSH and CDR2 LQKENI. Trimming took 5 bases from V and 4 from J, leaving 12 bases between them. CDR3 nucleotides: TGTGCCAGCTCATCAACCCACGGAAATCAGCCCCAGCATTTT. It codes for CASSSTHGNQPQHF.

This clone was seen a single time. This chain joins TRBV5-5 and TRBJ2-1; D gene unclear. This CDR3 has 15 amino acids. The germline V gene encodes CDR1 SGHKS and CDR2 YYEKEE (reference sequence). V shed 0 bases and J shed 5 bases, with 12 bases lying between them. Here the CDR3 reads CASSLGSPPHNEQFF. The CDR3 DNA sequence: TGTGCCAGCAGCTTGGGGTCTCCCCCCCACAATGAGCAGTTCTTC.

This rearrangement joins TRBV19 to TRBJ2-2; D remains ambiguous. V was trimmed by 3 bases and J by 0 bases, leaving 5 bases between them. The germline gives CDR1 LNHDA, CDR2 SQIVND (reference sequence). There are 14 residues in the CDR3. For the CDR3, the DNA is TGTGCCAGTAGTATCGGAACGAACACCGGGGAGCTGTTTTTT. As protein: CASSIGTNTGELFF.

The table lists this clone with a count of one. This chain joins TRBV27 and TRBJ2-1, with 9 bases that match TRBD1. Trimming took 4 bases from V and 3 from J; bases not matched to a gene: 7. CDR1 is MNHEY, CDR2 SMNVEV, per germline (reference sequence). The CDR3 is made up of 16 amino acids. CDR3: CASSYNGQGYYNEQFF. The DNA of the CDR3 is TGTGCCAGCAGTTACAACGGACAGGGGTACTACAATGAGCAGTTCTTC.

The V gene is TRBV14, the J gene TRBJ1-1; unclear D gene. Trimming took off 0 bases at V and 5 bases at J, with 7 bases between the two ends. The CDR3 covers 13 residues. Germline V gives CDR1 SGHDN, CDR2 FVKESK. In DNA, the CDR3 is TGTGCCAGCAGCCAAGATCTCAGGACTGAAGCTTTCTTT. Its translation: CASSQDLRTEAFF.

V and J are TRBV7-2 and TRBJ2-7; D possibly corresponds to TRBD2 (6 bases). The CDR3 runs to 16 residues. Germline V lookup: CDR1 SGHTA, CDR2 FQGNSA. V was shortened by 5 bases and J by 3 bases, with 20 bases between the two germline ends. Here the CDR3 reads CASSPTSRLTLYEQYF. DNA for the CDR3: TGTGCCAGCAGCCCCACTAGCCGCCTAACACTCTACGAGCAGTACTTC.

The chain has TRBV12-3 or TRBV12-4 and TRBJ1-2; tentative D call: TRBD1 (5 bases). The CDR3 is 13 amino acids. Trimming took 4 bases from V and 4 from J, leaving 10 bases between them. The DNA for the CDR3 is TGTGCCAGCAGTTCGGGCGGGGGCTATGGCTACACCTTC. Translated: CASSSGGGYGYTF.

This clone has a handful of counts. V is TRBV5-1 and J is TRBJ2-5; D uncertain. Looked up from germline, CDR1 is SGHRS and CDR2 is YFSETQ. CDR3 length equals 14 residues. The germline V and J ends were trimmed by 3 bases and 2 bases, with 11 bases remaining between them. The CDR3 DNA reads TGCGCCAGCAGCTCGTGGGAAAAACAAGAGACCCAGTACTTC. This translates into CASSSWEKQETQYF.

The V and J genes are TRBV5-4 and TRBJ2-3; the match to TRBD2 covers 10 bases. Germline loops: CDR1 SGHNT, CDR2 YYREEE (reference sequence). The CDR3 contains 15 residues. The V segment lost 3 bases and the J segment 5 bases; nucleotides outside the gene matches: 6. CDR3 residues: CASSSSGSWRDTQYF. The CDR3 region has the DNA TGTGCCAGCAGCTCTAGCGGGAGTTGGAGAGATACGCAGTATTTT.

The chain carries TRBV6-2 or TRBV6-3 and TRBJ1-1, with a tentative D call TRBD1 (6 bases). The CDR3 extends over 14 amino acids. Trimming pared 0 bases from V and 5 bases from J, leaving 10 bases between. CDR1 MNHEY and CDR2 SVGEGT come from the germline V gene. CDR3 in DNA: TGTGCCAGCAGTTACTCGCAGGGGAGGACTGAAGCTTTCTTT. Its translation: CASSYSQGRTEAFF.

The chain employs TRBV29-1 and TRBJ2-7; TRBD2 matches 13 bases. The junction had 13 bases not matched to a gene; V was cut back by 6 bases and J by 8 bases. CDR1 is SQVTM, CDR2 ANQGSEA, per germline. CDR3 length equals 15 residues. The CDR3 coding sequence is TGCAGCGTAGGGACTAGCGGGGACCCTTCGGACCAGCAGTACTTC. Translated: CSVGTSGDPSDQQYF.

The chain couples TRBV5-6 to TRBJ1-2, with D unclear. The germline V gene has CDR1 SGHDT and CDR2 YYEEEE. The V gene lost 0 bases and the J gene lost 2 bases, with 5 bases spanning the gap. The CDR3 sequence is 13 residues long. The CDR3 DNA reads TGTGCCAGCAGCTTGGGACTGAACTATGGCTACACCTTC. The encoded protein is CASSLGLNYGYTF.

V gene TRBV24-1 combines with J gene TRBJ2-5; no firm D call. Trimming took 6 bases from V and 0 from J, leaving 7 bases between them. The CDR3 sequence is 13 residues long. Per germline, CDR1 KGHDR and CDR2 SFDVKD. The CDR3 coding sequence is TGTGCCACCAGTAGTGGCCACCAAGAGACCCAGTACTTC. Translation: CATSSGHQETQYF.

Only a few counts were recorded for this clone. The junction departs from the called germline gene at one end, perhaps through a read error. CDR3 nucleotide sequence: TGTGCCAGCCGTGACTCAGGGCCTAACTATGGCTACACCTTC. Translating it yields CASRDSGPNYGYTF. This chain uses TRBV6-4 with TRBJ1-2; tentative D call: TRBD1 (5 bases). There are 14 residues in the CDR3. Germline V gene data show CDR1 as MRHNA and CDR2 as SNTAGT.